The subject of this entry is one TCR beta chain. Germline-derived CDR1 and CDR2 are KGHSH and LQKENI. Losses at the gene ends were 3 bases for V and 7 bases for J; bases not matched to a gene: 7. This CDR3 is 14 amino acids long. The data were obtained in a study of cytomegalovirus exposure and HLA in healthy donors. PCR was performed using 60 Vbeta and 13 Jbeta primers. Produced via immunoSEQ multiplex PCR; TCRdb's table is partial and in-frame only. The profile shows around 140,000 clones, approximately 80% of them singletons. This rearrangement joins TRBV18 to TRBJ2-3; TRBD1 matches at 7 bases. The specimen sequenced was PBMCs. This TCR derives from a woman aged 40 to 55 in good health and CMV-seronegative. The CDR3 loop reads CASSPPEGANTQYF. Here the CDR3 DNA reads TGTGCCAGCTCACCCCCTGAGGGGGCGAATACGCAGTATTTT.